Listed below are T cell receptor beta chains from one sample, sequenced in a study of PD-1 blockade in mismatch repair-deficient tumors. Antigen specificity for these receptors is unknown. Generated by immunoSEQ multiplex PCR, the TCRdb table keeps only in-frame clones and is missing some. Here the sample spans about 14,000 clones, more than 85% being singletons. Sample: cells cultured in vitro, taken from a patient treated with pembrolizumab. The receptors here all came from an adult with mismatch repair-deficient cancer. CDR3s include the opening cysteine and the closing phenylalanine or tryptophan. A D gene is named only where the DNA matches it firmly. Size tells how often a clone was seen (once, few, many) or the class of an expanded clone, and some rows leave it out.

D	size	J	V	DNA	CDR3
-	-	TRBJ2-1	TRBV27	TGTGCCAGCAGTTTTGGGCAGATCATGGAGCAGTTCTTC	CASSFGQIMEQFF
-	-	TRBJ2-3	TRBV11-3	TGTGCCAGCAGCTTCATCGGACAGCCGGTTATCGATACGCAGTATTTT	CASSFIGQPVIDTQYF
-	-	TRBJ2-5	TRBV7-7	TGTGCCAGCAGCTTCTCCCCGGGACGTCAAGAGACCCAGTACTTC	CASSFSPGRQETQYF
-	once	TRBJ2-2	TRBV5-4	TGTGCCAGCAGCTCGGGACCGGGCTCCACCGGGGAGCTGTTTTTT	CASSSGPGSTGELFF
TRBD1	-	TRBJ1-1	TRBV10-3	TGTGCCATCAGTGGTACAGGGGCGAAGAACACTGAAGCTTTCTTT	CAISGTGAKNTEAFF
TRBD1	-	TRBJ1-3	TRBV9	TGTGCCAGCAGCGTAGAGGGGGACAGGGGAATCTTGTCCTCTGGAAACACCATATATTTT	CASSVEGDRGILSSGNTIYF
-	-	TRBJ2-1	TRBV25-1	TGTGCCAGCAGCTTGGGAGAACAGTTCTTC	CASSLGEQFF
TRBD2	-	TRBJ2-3	TRBV4-1	TGCGCCAGCAGCTCCCTAGCGGGAGTTCCAGATACGCAGTATTTT	CASSSLAGVPDTQYF
-	-	TRBJ2-1	TRBV7-2	TGTGCCAGCAGCCTGGCTGCGGGAATTGATGAGCAGTTCTTC	CASSLAAGIDEQFF
-	-	TRBJ2-5	TRBV28	TGTGCCAGCAGTTTAATGGGAGGGGGTGGAGAGACCCAGTACTTC	CASSLMGGGGETQYF
-	-	TRBJ1-2	TRBV15	TGTGCCACCAGCAGAGATCGCCTGTCGCAAAACGTCTATGGCTACACCTTC	CATSRDRLSQNVYGYTF
-	-	TRBJ2-3	TRBV10-3	TGTGCCATCAGTGGCTCATTAAGGGTAGAGGCAGATACGCAGTATTTT	CAISGSLRVEADTQYF
-	-	TRBJ2-5	TRBV2	TGTGCCAGCCTCCAGACAATCGAGGGGACCCAGTACTTC	CASLQTIEGTQYF
-	-	TRBJ2-5	TRBV7-9	TGTGCCAGCAGCGTAGACAAACAAGAGACCCAGTACTTC	CASSVDKQETQYF
-	once	TRBJ1-6	TRBV7-2	TGTGCCAGCAGCAAAGAGTCAAGCTCCTATAATTCACCCCTCCACTTT	CASSKESSSYNSPLHF
TRBD1	-	TRBJ1-1	TRBV4-1	TGCGCCAGCAGCCACCGTCCCGAGACAGGGGGTAGGGCGAACACTGAAGCTTTCTTT	CASSHRPETGGRANTEAFF
-	-	TRBJ2-7	TRBV5-1	TGCGCCAGCAGCCCTCGGGGCGGGGTTTCTAACGAGCAGTACTTC	CASSPRGGVSNEQYF
TRBD2	-	TRBJ2-3	TRBV2	TGTGCCAGCAGTGGACTAGCGGGGACCACAGATACGCAGTATTTT	CASSGLAGTTDTQYF
-	-	TRBJ2-2	TRBV10-3	TGTGCCATCAGTGAGAGCAGGGTAAACACCGGGGAGCTGTTTTTT	CAISESRVNTGELFF
TRBD1	-	TRBJ2-2	TRBV5-1	TGCGCCAGCAGCTGGTACCCGGGACAGGGGTTGTCTGCCGGGGAGCTGTTTTTT	CASSWYPGQGLSAGELFF
TRBD1	few	TRBJ2-7	TRBV10-3	TGTGCCATCAGTTCGGACAGGGAATTATTCCACGAGCAGTACTTC	CAISSDRELFHEQYF
TRBD1	-	TRBJ1-1	TRBV2	TGTGCCAGCAGGCATGACAGGGAAGGAAGCACTGAAGCTTTCTTT	CASRHDREGSTEAFF
-	-	TRBJ1-3	TRBV30	TGTGCCTGGAGCCTAGGGTTGGGAGGAAACACCATATATTTT	CAWSLGLGGNTIYF
TRBD2	-	TRBJ2-3	TRBV28	TGTGCCACCACGACCGGGACTAGCGGGTCGGATACGCAGTATTTT	CATTTGTSGSDTQYF
TRBD1	-	TRBJ1-2	TRBV6-6	TGTGCCAGCGGTCCGGGACAGGGAGCTAACTATGGCTACACCTTC	CASGPGQGANYGYTF
-	-	TRBJ2-1	TRBV7-7	TGTGCTAGCAGCTACGCCCACGGAGAGGCGAATGAGCAGTTCTTC	CASSYAHGEANEQFF
TRBD1	-	TRBJ2-3	TRBV7-3	TGTGCCAGCAGCTTAACGGGGACAGGGAACACAGATACGCAGTATTTT	CASSLTGTGNTDTQYF
-	-	TRBJ2-3	TRBV6-1	TGTGCCACCTTACACTACACAGATACGCAGTATTTT	CATLHYTDTQYF
TRBD2	-	TRBJ2-7	TRBV7-8	TGTGCCAGCAGGGTGACTAGCGGGAGCTCCTACGAGCAGTACTTC	CASRVTSGSSYEQYF
TRBD1	-	TRBJ2-2	TRBV5-4	TGTGCCAGCAGCCCCCGGGACAGTGCGAACACCGGGGAGCTGTTTTTT	CASSPRDSANTGELFF
TRBD1	-	TRBJ1-2	TRBV28	TGTGCCAGCAGGGTGGGACAGGGGTACGGCTACACCTTC	CASRVGQGYGYTF
-	once	TRBJ1-1	TRBV28	TGTGCCAGCAGACAAGGGGGGGCGACCACTGAAGCTTTCTTT	CASRQGGATTEAFF